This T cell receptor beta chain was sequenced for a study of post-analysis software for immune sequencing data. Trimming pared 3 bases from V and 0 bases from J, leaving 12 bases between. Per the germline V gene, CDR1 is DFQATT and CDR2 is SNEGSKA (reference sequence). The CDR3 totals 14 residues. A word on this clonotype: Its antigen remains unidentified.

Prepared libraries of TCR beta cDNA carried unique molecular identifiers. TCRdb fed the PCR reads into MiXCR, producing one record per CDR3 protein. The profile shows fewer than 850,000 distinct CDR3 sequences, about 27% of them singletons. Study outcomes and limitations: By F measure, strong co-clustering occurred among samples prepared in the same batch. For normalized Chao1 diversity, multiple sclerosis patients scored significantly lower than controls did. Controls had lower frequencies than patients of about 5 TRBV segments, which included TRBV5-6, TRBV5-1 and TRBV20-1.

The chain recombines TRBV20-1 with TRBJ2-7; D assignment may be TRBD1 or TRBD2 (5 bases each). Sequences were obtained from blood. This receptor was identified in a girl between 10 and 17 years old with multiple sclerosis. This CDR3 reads CSASRGGLSYEQYF. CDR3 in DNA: TGCAGTGCTAGTAGGGGCGGGCTCTCCTACGAGCAGTACTTC.